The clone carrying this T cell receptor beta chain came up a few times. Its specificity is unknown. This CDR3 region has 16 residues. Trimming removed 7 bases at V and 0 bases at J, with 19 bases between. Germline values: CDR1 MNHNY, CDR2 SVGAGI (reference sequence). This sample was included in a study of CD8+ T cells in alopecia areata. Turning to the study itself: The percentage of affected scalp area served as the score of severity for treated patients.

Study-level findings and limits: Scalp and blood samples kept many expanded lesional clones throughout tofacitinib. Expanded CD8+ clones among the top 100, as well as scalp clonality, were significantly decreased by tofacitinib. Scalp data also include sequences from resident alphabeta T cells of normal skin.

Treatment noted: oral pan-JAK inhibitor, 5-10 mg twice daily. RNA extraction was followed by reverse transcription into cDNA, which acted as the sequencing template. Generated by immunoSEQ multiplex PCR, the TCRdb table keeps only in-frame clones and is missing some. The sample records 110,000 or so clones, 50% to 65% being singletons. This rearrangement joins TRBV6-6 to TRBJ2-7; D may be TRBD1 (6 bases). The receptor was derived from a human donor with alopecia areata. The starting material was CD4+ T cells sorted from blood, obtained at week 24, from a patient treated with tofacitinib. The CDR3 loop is CASTEQLTGNSYEQYF. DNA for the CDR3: TGTGCCAGCACCGAACAATTAACAGGGAACTCCTACGAGCAGTACTTC.